This record covers a single T cell receptor (beta chain). This entry comes from a study of cytomegalovirus exposure and HLA in healthy donors. Both 60 Vbeta primers and 13 Jbeta primers went into the PCR. Assay: immunoSEQ multiplex PCR; the TCRdb copy retains only in-frame clones and omits some. This table holds 150,000 or so clones, 75% found once. The CDR3 contains 14 residues. With 5 bases clipped from V and 2 bases from J, the junction kept 5 bases outside the gene matches. Germline assignment: CDR1 SGHAT and CDR2 FQNNGV. This chain uses TRBV11-2 with TRBJ2-5; the match to TRBD2 covers 7 bases. This TCR came from a female donor in good health and CMV-seronegative. The specimen was PBMCs. CDR3 protein: CASSPFGGQETQYF. In nucleotides, the CDR3 is TGTGCCAGCAGCCCCTTCGGGGGGCAAGAGACCCAGTACTTC. The complete variable domain, with remaining parts taken from reference TRBV11-2 and TRBJ2-5, reads EAGVAQSPRYKIIEKRQSVAFWCNPISGHATLYWYQQILGQGPKLLIQFQNNGVVDDSQLPKDRFSAERLKGVDSTLKIQPAKLEDSAVYLCASSPFGGQETQYFGPGTRLLVL.